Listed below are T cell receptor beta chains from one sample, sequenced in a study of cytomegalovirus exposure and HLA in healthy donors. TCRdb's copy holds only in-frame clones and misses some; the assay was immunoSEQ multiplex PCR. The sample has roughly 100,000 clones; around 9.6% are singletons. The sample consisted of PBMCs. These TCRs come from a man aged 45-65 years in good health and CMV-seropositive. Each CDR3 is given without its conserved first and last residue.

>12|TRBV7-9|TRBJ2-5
ASSFAVDRETQY
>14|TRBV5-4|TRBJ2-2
ASSLRTSVNTGELF
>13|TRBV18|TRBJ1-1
ASSPPGPSRTEAF
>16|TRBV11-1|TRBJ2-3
ASSLARSAGEATDTQY
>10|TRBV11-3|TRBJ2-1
ASSLSKSEQF
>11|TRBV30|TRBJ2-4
AWTGGDKNIQY
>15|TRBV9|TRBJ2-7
ASSVGGWTGGLYEQY
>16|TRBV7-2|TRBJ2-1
ASSLTQRGSGRGGEQF
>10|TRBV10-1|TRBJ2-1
ASSGTPDEQF
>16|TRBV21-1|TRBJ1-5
ASSKGETGHYSNQPQH
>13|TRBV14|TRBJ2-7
ASSQGLAWSYEQY
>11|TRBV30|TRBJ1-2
AWSQGVYYGYT
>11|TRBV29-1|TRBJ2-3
SGRLTSTDTQY
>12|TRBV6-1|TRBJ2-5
ASREGLLGETQY
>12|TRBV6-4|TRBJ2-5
ASSDPDRKETQY
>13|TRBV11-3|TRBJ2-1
ASSPRTGPYNEQF
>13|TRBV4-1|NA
ASSQDLSGLYEQY